This T cell receptor beta chain was retrieved from a study of regulatory T cells in long-lasting Graves disease (dated by TCRdb to the early 2020s). Describing the broader study: Antithyroid drugs had been taken for less than 3 months by newly diagnosed Graves' disease patients. Persistent Graves' disease patients were compared with newly diagnosed Graves' disease patients by peripheral blood TCR sequencing and RNA sequencing. The study was registered as a clinical trial and conducted in China. A total of some 33 samples were covered by TCR sequencing, comprising some 13 persistent and 20 newly diagnosed Graves' disease patients. Beyond this particular receptor, the publication reports: Compared with newly diagnosed patients, patients with persistent Graves' disease had lower TCR Shannon entropy and fewer highly expanded clones, which suggests clonal expansion. The authors acknowledged the small sample size as a limitation that may reduce accuracy. The study examined only peripheral blood because the primary lesion, thyroid tissue, could not be accessed. Preferential use of TRBV28, TRBJ1-2 and TRBJ2-5 was observed in persistent disease, whereas TRBV20-1 and TRBJ2-1 were favored in newly diagnosed disease. Sequencing and analysis were limited to the TCR beta chain. More public clonotypes were shared among persistent patients (2,741) than among newly diagnosed patients (roughly 1,000).

The method behind the library was multiplex PCR. The sequencer listed for this sample is Illumina HiSeq 4000. To build TCR beta libraries, CDR3 regions were amplified by Arm-PCR using iRepertoire HTBI primers. PCR products were gel purified before sequencing. As for how the authors treated the data: Gene usage analysis of CDR3 amino acid clonotypes relied on the roughly 60 TRBV and 14 TRBJ segments identified across samples. Filtered high-quality paired reads were merged into contigs using COPE and FqMerger. Contigs were aligned with BLAST to IMGT TRBV, TRBD and TRBJ reference genes, and CDR3 was defined per IMGT. Highly expanded clones were defined as clonotypes with a frequency above 0.1%. Shannon entropy served as the measure of repertoire diversity, while the Gini coefficient captured V-J evenness. A clonotype found in more than one individual was treated as public. TCRdb reran the public reads through fastp at Q25 and MiXCR, keeping productive beta chains. CDR3 protein duplicates are merged, each entry listing the most common genes and DNA. Clone size and V and J calls follow TCRdb, not the original study. The sample table shows 450,000 to 650,000 distinct CDR3 sequences, and more than 15% are seen once. 25% of the sample goes to the ten largest clones.

The time point label of this sample denotes: newly diagnosed GD, antithyroid drugs for less than 3 months. For both TCR sequencing and RNA sequencing, RNA was extracted from PBMCs in TRIzol. Graves' disease was diagnosed according to American Thyroid Association guidelines. Recruitment of patients was carried out at an endocrinology department in Xi'an, China. Each patient gave approximately 10 milliliters of peripheral blood, collected in an EDTA anticoagulant tube. Ficoll Paque Plus density gradient separation was used to isolate PBMCs, and no further T cell sorting was done. An Agilent 2100 Bioanalyzer and agarose gel were used to assess RNA quality, and a NanoDrop 2000 was used to measure RNA concentration. The germline V gene (reference sequence) sets CDR1 to MNHEY and CDR2 to SMNVEV. Between the V and J ends, shortened by 6 bases and 1 base respectively, the junction contains 27 bases. The CDR3 starts with the cysteine, ends with the phenylalanine, and has 19 residues. Of all the DNA, just the CDR3 is kept, 57 bases in frame from base 1.

This clonotype was seen repeatedly, ten times or more. Its antigen is still unknown. The record has no base qualities; no much larger clone is one base away. These same records also appear under a second study, on T cells in Graves' hyperthyroidism and ophthalmopathy. From that second study: Stable Graves' hyperthyroidism was defined as no progression to ophthalmopathy during 18 months of follow-up. Hyperthyroidism patients were newly diagnosed, with disease duration under 2 months, and aged 18 to 65 years. Patients with uncontrolled infections, other autoimmune diseases, pregnancy or lactation were excluded. Diagnoses were established on the basis of clinical symptoms, serum thyroxine and TRAb, thyroid ultrasound, and orbital computed tomography. The TCR CDR3 was subjected to a first round of RT-PCR using the HTBI primer set and the Qiagen OneStep RT-PCR kit. Most expanded thyroid clonotypes (frequency above 0.001) were also detected in blood, suggesting blood repertoires may reflect thyroid immune responses. Ophthalmopathy was separated from stable hyperthyroidism by a 13 V-J signature model, with approximately 85% sensitivity and about 81% specificity obtained in cross-validation and 80%/75% obtained in testing. In validation, the model predicted progression to ophthalmopathy a median of around six months before onset, with approximately 70% sensitivity and just under 75% specificity. To identify TCR V-J signatures that set the groups apart, the researchers used a discovery cohort of 95 to 100 patients, made up of some 41 with Graves' ophthalmopathy and around 58 with stable Graves' hyperthyroidism. Prospective prediction of ophthalmopathy was tested in an independent validation cohort of some 20 hyperthyroidism patients and some 17 patients who later progressed to ophthalmopathy. The 95 to 100 discovery patients were divided at random into training and test sets in a 7:3 ratio. The study also compared thyroid tissue and blood T-cell repertoires from roughly six Graves' hyperthyroidism patients. After sampling, hyperthyroidism patients received methimazole starting at 30 mg daily, and ophthalmopathy patients received high-dose intravenous methylprednisolone. The libraries were constructed in a second round of multiplex PCR and then size-selected and purified. Libraries were sequenced paired-end with 100 bp reads on an Illumina HiSeq2000. SOAPnuke was used to process the raw data, removing reads that contained adapters or uncalled bases, had a mean Phred below 15, or lacked an exact match to the constant primer or identifier. COPE v1.2.5 was used to merge the high-quality paired reads, and each unique nucleotide sequence was defined as a clonotype. Clonotypes were aligned to IMGT TRBV, TRBD and TRBJ reference segments using MiTCR v1.1. The analysis included only V-J combinations with a frequency above 0.0001, which together covered roughly 99% of the repertoires. A TCS score was defined as the ratio between F50 (clonal expansion) and ExV (chaos), using BLOSUM62-based TCRdist between CDR3 peptides within each V-J. Welch's t-statistics and random forest reduced just over 500 V-J features to about 13, which were used in a naive Bayes classifier (R e1071). Sample size was not statistically predetermined, and blinding of investigators to group allocation was not performed. The paper describes TCR Vbeta CDR3 sequencing of more than 120 peripheral blood samples, made up of some 40 ophthalmopathy patients, approximately 76 hyperthyroidism patients and some 17 progressor patients.

The source was peripheral blood mononuclear cells (PBMCs), collected at new diagnosis, from a patient treated with antithyroid drugs. The clonotype was recovered from a woman aged 35-65 years with Graves disease. Donor details come from another sample of the same person, matched by shared clones. The chain links TRBV27 with TRBJ2-5, with TRBD1 as a weak D call on 6 bases. The nucleotide sequence reads as follows: TGTGCCAGCAGCCCAGAGAAGCGTCGGGTCGGGACACCCCAAGAGACCCAGTACTTC. This gives the protein CASSPEKRRVGTPQETQYF.